The rows below give T cell receptor beta chains drawn from one sample of a study of cytomegalovirus exposure and HLA in healthy donors. Here immunoSEQ multiplex PCR was the method, and the copy in TCRdb shows in-frame clones only, minus some. Among tens of thousands of clones, 70% to 85% were seen once, and the ten largest hold approximately 1.5%. The specimen was PBMCs. All receptors come from a man between 35 and 55 years old in good health and CMV-seronegative. The CDR3 runs from the conserved cysteine through the conserved F or W. The D gene is left open where the match is weak. For some rows the clone size is stated as once, few or many, or as a class when expanded; others skip it.

v_gene: TRBV7-2; d_gene: .; abundance: .; j_gene: TRBJ2-7; CDR3aa: CASSLVGTGEQYF; CDR3nt: TGTGCCAGCAGCTTAGTCGGGACTGGCGAGCAGTACTTC
v_gene: TRBV2; d_gene: TRBD1; abundance: .; j_gene: TRBJ2-3; CDR3aa: CASRGQGEVDTQYF; CDR3nt: TGTGCCAGCAGGGGACAGGGTGAGGTAGATACGCAGTATTTT
v_gene: TRBV5-1; d_gene: TRBD1; abundance: few; j_gene: TRBJ2-6; CDR3aa: CASSPGQIARTGANVLTF; CDR3nt: TGCGCCAGCAGCCCGGGACAGATTGCTAGGACTGGGGCCAACGTCCTGACTTTC
v_gene: TRBV10-2; d_gene: .; abundance: .; j_gene: TRBJ1-2; CDR3aa: CASSPGVSGYTF; CDR3nt: TGCGCCAGCAGTCCAGGGGTGAGTGGCTACACCTTC
v_gene: TRBV28; d_gene: TRBD1; abundance: .; j_gene: TRBJ1-1; CDR3aa: CASSLFWDRGLVIHTEAFF; CDR3nt: TGTGCCAGCAGTTTATTTTGGGACAGGGGGCTGGTGATACACACTGAAGCTTTCTTT
v_gene: TRBV7-6; d_gene: .; abundance: few; j_gene: TRBJ2-1; CDR3aa: CASSLGGLSYNEQFF; CDR3nt: TGTGCCAGCAGCTTAGGGGGCCTCTCCTACAATGAGCAGTTCTTC
v_gene: TRBV19; d_gene: .; abundance: .; j_gene: TRBJ2-6; CDR3aa: CASSNPGDPGANVLTF; CDR3nt: TGTGCCAGTAGTAACCCAGGGGACCCTGGGGCCAACGTCCTGACTTTC
v_gene: TRBV7-2; d_gene: TRBD2; abundance: .; j_gene: TRBJ2-3; CDR3aa: CASSPGASGGPFAF; CDR3nt: TGTGCCAGCAGCCCCGGGGCTAGCGGGGGGCCCTTCGCTTTT
v_gene: TRBV29-1; d_gene: TRBD1; abundance: few; j_gene: TRBJ2-7; CDR3aa: CSVRTGGSYEQYF; CDR3nt: TGCAGCGTGCGGACAGGGGGCTCCTACGAGCAGTACTTC
v_gene: TRBV11-3; d_gene: TRBD1; abundance: .; j_gene: TRBJ2-5; CDR3aa: CASSSEPGTGKETQYF; CDR3nt: TGTGCCAGCAGCTCGGAACCGGGGACAGGGAAAGAGACCCAGTACTTC
v_gene: TRBV18; d_gene: .; abundance: .; j_gene: TRBJ1-2; CDR3aa: CASSPRGPVYGYTF; CDR3nt: TGTGCCAGCTCACCACGGGGGCCTGTCTATGGCTACACCTTC
v_gene: TRBV11-2; d_gene: .; abundance: .; j_gene: TRBJ2-1; CDR3aa: CASSFFPGAVDEQFF; CDR3nt: TGTGCCAGCAGCTTCTTCCCAGGTGCTGTCGATGAGCAGTTCTTC
v_gene: TRBV15; d_gene: TRBD1; abundance: once; j_gene: TRBJ2-6; CDR3aa: CATSREKGASGANVLTF; CDR3nt: TGTGCCACCAGCAGAGAGAAGGGGGCTTCTGGGGCCAACGTCCTGACTTTC
v_gene: TRBV15; d_gene: .; abundance: .; j_gene: TRBJ1-1; CDR3aa: CATSRDLSLSTEAFF; CDR3nt: TGTGCCACCAGCAGAGATCTGAGCCTAAGCACTGAAGCTTTCTTT
v_gene: TRBV10-3; d_gene: TRBD1; abundance: .; j_gene: TRBJ1-2; CDR3aa: CAISAGSRDRRRFGYTF; CDR3nt: TGTGCCATCAGTGCGGGCAGCCGGGACAGGAGAAGATTTGGCTACACCTTC
v_gene: TRBV27; d_gene: TRBD2; abundance: .; j_gene: TRBJ2-3; CDR3aa: CASGLAGPFSRSTDTQYF; CDR3nt: TGTGCCAGCGGATTAGCGGGGCCGTTTTCGAGGAGCACAGATACGCAGTATTTT
v_gene: TRBV5-1; d_gene: .; abundance: once; j_gene: TRBJ2-3; CDR3aa: CASSPKTGTDTQYF; CDR3nt: TGCGCCAGCAGCCCAAAAACAGGCACAGATACGCAGTATTTT
v_gene: TRBV5-6; d_gene: TRBD1; abundance: .; j_gene: TRBJ2-2; CDR3aa: CASSWAGTGGTVELFF; CDR3nt: TGTGCCAGCAGCTGGGCGGGGACAGGGGGCACAGTGGAGCTGTTTTTT
v_gene: TRBV2; d_gene: .; abundance: .; j_gene: TRBJ2-5; CDR3aa: CASRDRVQETQYF; CDR3nt: TGTGCCAGTAGAGACAGAGTCCAAGAGACCCAGTACTTC
v_gene: TRBV4-3; d_gene: TRBD1; abundance: .; j_gene: TRBJ2-2; CDR3aa: CASSQGDRENTGELFF; CDR3nt: TGCGCCAGCAGCCAAGGGGACAGAGAGAACACCGGGGAGCTGTTTTTT
v_gene: TRBV5-1; d_gene: .; abundance: .; j_gene: TRBJ2-1; CDR3aa: CASSLGQGPSYNEQFF; CDR3nt: TGCGCCAGCAGCTTGGGGCAGGGGCCATCCTACAATGAGCAGTTCTTC
v_gene: TRBV12-5; d_gene: .; abundance: .; j_gene: TRBJ1-6; CDR3aa: CASLNSPLHF; CDR3nt: TGTGCTAGTCTAAATTCACCCCTCCACTTT
v_gene: TRBV6-6; d_gene: .; abundance: .; j_gene: TRBJ2-5; CDR3aa: CASRAHGRGPQETQYF; CDR3nt: TGTGCCAGCAGGGCCCACGGGCGGGGGCCCCAAGAGACCCAGTACTTC
v_gene: TRBV7-2; d_gene: TRBD1; abundance: .; j_gene: TRBJ1-3; CDR3aa: CASSLIGQGGNTIYF; CDR3nt: TGTGCCAGCAGCTTAATTGGACAGGGAGGAAACACCATATATTTT